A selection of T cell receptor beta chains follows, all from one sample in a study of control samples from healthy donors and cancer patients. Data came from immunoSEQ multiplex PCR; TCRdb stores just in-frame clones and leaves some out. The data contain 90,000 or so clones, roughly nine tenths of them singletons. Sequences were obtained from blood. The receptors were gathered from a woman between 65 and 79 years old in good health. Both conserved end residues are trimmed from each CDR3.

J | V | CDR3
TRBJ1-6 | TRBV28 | ASIPGQQDSPLH
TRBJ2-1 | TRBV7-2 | ASSLVGTGLMF
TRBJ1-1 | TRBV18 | ASSPQAGRGNTEAF
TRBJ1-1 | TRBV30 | AWSYRLWETEAF
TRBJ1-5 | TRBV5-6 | ASSLYGNSNQPQH
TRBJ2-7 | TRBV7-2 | ASSLSGQFYEQY
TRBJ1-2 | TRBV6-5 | ASSSQGFYGYT
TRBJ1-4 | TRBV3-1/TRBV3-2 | ASSQEKGRQGDEKLF
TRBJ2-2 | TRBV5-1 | ASSPGLAGPTGELF
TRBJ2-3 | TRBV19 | ASSIGRDTQY
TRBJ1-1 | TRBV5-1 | ASSLQGHLNTEAF
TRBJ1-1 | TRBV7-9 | ASSLYPGLEAF
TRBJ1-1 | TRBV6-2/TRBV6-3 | ASSYGSGTVNTEAF
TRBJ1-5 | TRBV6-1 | ASSEIGGQPQH
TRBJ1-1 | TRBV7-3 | ASSTDKNTEAF
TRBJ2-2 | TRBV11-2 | ASSRTGAGGELF
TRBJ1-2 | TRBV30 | AWRLGLTAGYT
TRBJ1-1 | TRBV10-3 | AISLDRNTEAF
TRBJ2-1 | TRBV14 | ASSQMAGHMANEQF
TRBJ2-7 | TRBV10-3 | AVTGHLNEQY